These 11 T cell receptor beta chains originate from one sample sequenced in a study of T cells expressing NK-cell markers. TCRdb reprocessed the 5' RACE reads and stores each CDR3 protein as one record, lacking DNA. This repertoire includes some 450,000 distinct CDR3 sequences. Sequencing used blood T cells: a sorted CD56 or NKG2C T cell subset, CD4+ or CD8+ T cells, or bulk PBMC T cells (not recorded which). The receptors were sampled from a woman aged 18 to 75 in good health.

The CDR3 sequence: CASSSRQGPYGYTF. J is TRBJ1-2 and V is TRBV5-1; without DNA, the TCRdb call of TRBD1 cannot be checked. The CDR3 consists of 14 residues. Germline values: CDR1 SGHRS, CDR2 YFSETQ.

The V call is TRBV20-1, the J call TRBJ2-2. There are 12 residues in the CDR3. The V gene's germline CDR1 is DFQATT and CDR2 SNEGSKA (reference sequence). CDR3 sequence reads: CSARDRPGELFF.

V gene TRBV7-8 combines with J gene TRBJ1-5; as DNA is missing, the TRBD1 call by TCRdb cannot be tested. The CDR3 has 17 residues. Germline-derived CDR1 and CDR2 are SGHVS and FQNEAQ. The CDR3 reads CASSLRLAGGGNQPQHF.

V usage is TRBV20-1 and J usage is TRBJ1-1. Germline V gene sequence: CDR1 DFQATT, CDR2 SNEGSKA (reference sequence). The CDR3 is 13 amino acids. The CDR3 sequence: CSARAAGNTEAFF.

The chain carries TRBV20-1 and TRBJ1-4. The CDR3 is 13 amino acids. The V gene's germline CDR1 is DFQATT and CDR2 SNEGSKA (reference sequence). The CDR3: CSASRAANEKLFF.

The V gene is TRBV2, the J gene TRBJ2-3; the TCRdb call, TRBD1, lacks DNA for checking. This CDR3 is built from 15 residues. Germline CDR1 SNHLY, CDR2 FYNNEI. The chain's CDR3 is CASSEVGTGRDTQYF.

This chain links TRBV18 with TRBJ2-1. The CDR3 is made up of 14 amino acids. Germline V gene lookup returns CDR1 KGHSH and CDR2 LQKENI. CDR3: CASSPHQGYNEQFF.

The chain couples TRBV7-8 to TRBJ2-5. Germline CDR1 is SGHVS and CDR2 is FQNEAQ. The CDR3 sequence is 12 residues long. CDR3: CASSQSQETQYF.

The rearrangement links TRBV29-1 to TRBJ2-5; TCRdb returns TRBD2, unconfirmable since there is no DNA. The CDR3 has 14 amino acids. CDR1 SQVTM and CDR2 ANQGSEA come from the germline V gene. This CDR3 reads CSVEGTRTRETQYF.

The V call is TRBV5-1, the J call TRBJ1-6. This CDR3 has 15 residues. Germline CDR1 is SGHRS and CDR2 is YFSETQ. The CDR3 is CASSLGELYNSPLHF. The full variable domain, rest sourced from reference TRBV5-1 and TRBJ1-6, is KAGVTQTPRYLIKTRGQQVTLSCSPISGHRSVSWYQQTPGQGLQFLFEYFSETQRNKGNFPGRFSGRQFSNSRSEMNVSTLELGDSALYLCASSLGELYNSPLHFGNGTRLTVT.

This rearrangement joins TRBV25-1 to TRBJ2-2; TCRdb's D call, TRBD1, is unchecked because there is no DNA. Germline CDR1 and CDR2: MGHDK and SYGVNS. This CDR3 contains 14 residues. The chain's CDR3 is CASMAGKNTGELFF.